These T cell receptor beta chains were read from a single sample in a study of cytomegalovirus exposure and HLA in healthy donors. Assay used: immunoSEQ multiplex PCR; TCRdb lists only in-frame clones, some missing. The sample includes 150,000 to 180,000 clones, roughly 80% of them seen just once. Sequences were obtained from PBMCs. The receptors derive from a middle-aged woman in good health and CMV-seronegative. CDR3s include the opening cysteine and the closing phenylalanine or tryptophan. A D gene is named only where the DNA matches it firmly. Size values are once, few and many counts, or a class for expanded clones, and some rows have none.

cdr3_nt | cdr3_aa | clone_size | d_call | j_call | v_call
TGTGCCAGCAGTTACGGGAGCAATGAGCAGTTCTTC | CASSYGSNEQFF | - | - | TRBJ2-1 | TRBV6-6
TGTGCCAGCCTCCAGCGTTCCGGGACAGCCCCTCACCAGCCCCAGCATTTT | CASLQRSGTAPHQPQHF | - | TRBD1 | TRBJ1-5 | TRBV6-4
TGCGCCAGCAGCTTTGGTGGCCCGGAGGCCTACGAGCAGTACTTC | CASSFGGPEAYEQYF | - | - | TRBJ2-7 | TRBV5-1
TGCGCCAGCAGCTTCGGACTAGCGGGGCTACGCTACACAGATACGCAGTATTTT | CASSFGLAGLRYTDTQYF | - | TRBD2 | TRBJ2-3 | TRBV5-1
TGTGCCAGCAGCTTAGGACCCACAGGGATGAGCACCTTC | CASSLGPTGMSTF | - | - | TRBJ1-2 | TRBV7-8
TGTGCCAGCAGCTTAGCTCCGGACACTGAAGCTTTCTTT | CASSLAPDTEAFF | - | - | TRBJ1-1 | TRBV7-9
TGCGCCAGTGTGATGGACAGGAGCACTGAAGCTTTCTTT | CASVMDRSTEAFF | - | TRBD1 | TRBJ1-1 | TRBV5-1
TGTGCCAGCAGCCCCAGGCATGGGTTTTACGAGCAGTACTTC | CASSPRHGFYEQYF | - | - | TRBJ2-7 | TRBV9
TGTGCCAGCAGCTTCACGGCGGGGGGCGCTGATACGCAGTATTTT | CASSFTAGGADTQYF | - | TRBD2 | TRBJ2-3 | TRBV7-9
TGTGCCAGCAGCTTGCAAAGGGGGCTCGACACTGAAGCTTTCTTT | CASSLQRGLDTEAFF | few | TRBD1 | TRBJ1-1 | TRBV5-4
TGTGCCAGCAGCTTCGCCCCCGGGACTAGAAGCGATACGCAGTATTTT | CASSFAPGTRSDTQYF | - | TRBD2 | TRBJ2-3 | TRBV7-2
TGCGCCAGCAGCCCTACGACGGGGGGCAATGAGCAGTTCTTC | CASSPTTGGNEQFF | - | TRBD2 | TRBJ2-1 | TRBV5-1
TGTGCCAGCAGGCTCGGACAGGGAAGTTCTGGAAACACCATATATTTT | CASRLGQGSSGNTIYF | few | TRBD1 | TRBJ1-3 | TRBV28
TGTGCCAGCAGTCTCTGGACAGGCGCCTACGAGCAGTACTTC | CASSLWTGAYEQYF | - | TRBD1 | TRBJ2-7 | TRBV6-5
TGTGCCAGCAGTGAACAGGTCTCTGGGGCCAACGTCCTGACTTTC | CASSEQVSGANVLTF | few | - | TRBJ2-6 | TRBV6-1
TGTGCCAGCAGTAAACTCGGGGACAGGGGTTCACCCCTCCACTTT | CASSKLGDRGSPLHF | few | TRBD1 | TRBJ1-6 | TRBV6-5
TGTGCCGGTGGCAAGCAGTTCTTC | CAGGKQFF | - | - | TRBJ2-1 | TRBV7-9
TGCGCCAGCAGCCAAGTCCCGGACAGGGGGGGAGAGACCCAGTACTTC | CASSQVPDRGGETQYF | - | TRBD1 | TRBJ2-5 | TRBV4-1
TGTGCCAGCAGCTTTAGGACTAGCGGGAGCAGAGATACGCAGTATTTT | CASSFRTSGSRDTQYF | - | TRBD2 | TRBJ2-3 | TRBV7-8
TGTGCCAGCAGCCAAGGCCTCTGGGACAGCTTTTCCTACGAGCAGTACTTC | CASSQGLWDSFSYEQYF | once | TRBD1 | TRBJ2-7 | TRBV4-2
TGTGCCAGCAGCATTCCGGGACAGGTCTCTGGAAACACCATATATTTT | CASSIPGQVSGNTIYF | - | TRBD1 | TRBJ1-3 | TRBV5-4
TGTGCCAGCTCACCCACAACAGGGGTCGATGAGCAGTTCTTC | CASSPTTGVDEQFF | - | TRBD1 | TRBJ2-1 | TRBV18
TGTGCCAGTGCGGTTAGCGGGAGCTCCTACGAGCAGTACTTC | CASAVSGSSYEQYF | once | TRBD2 | TRBJ2-7 | TRBV19
TGTGCCAGCGGCGGGGGGCTTGGCTACACCTTC | CASGGGLGYTF | - | - | TRBJ1-2 | TRBV11-3
TGCGCCAGCAGCCCAGACAGCCCTGAAGCTTTCTTT | CASSPDSPEAFF | few | - | TRBJ1-1 | TRBV5-1
TGTGCCAGCAGCTGGCCGGGACAGGGATTTTTAGCTTTCTTT | CASSWPGQGFLAFF | few | TRBD1 | TRBJ1-1 | TRBV5-8
TGTGCCAGCAGTTTAATGGGGGCGAATGGCTACACCTTC | CASSLMGANGYTF | - | - | TRBJ1-2 | TRBV28
TGCGCCAGCAGCCCGGAAGGCGGGGGGGCCACAGATACGCAGTATTTT | CASSPEGGGATDTQYF | - | TRBD2 | TRBJ2-3 | TRBV5-1